Shown below are 30 T cell receptor beta chains from a single sample sequenced in a study of shared clonotypes between healthy human individuals. Some clones are missing from TCRdb's copy, which holds only in-frame ones; the method was immunoSEQ multiplex PCR. This table holds some 900,000 clones, 76% found once. The sample was memory CD4+ T cells sorted from blood. Subset in this sample: CD45RA-negative fraction. The source of these receptors is a man between 18 and 29 years old in good health.

This sequence joins TRBV11-3 and TRBJ2-1, with a possible D match to TRBD2 (5 bases). The CDR3 is made up of 15 amino acids. V lost 5 bases, J lost 6 bases, and 17 bases lay in between. Germline CDR1 SGHNT, CDR2 YENEEA. The CDR3 DNA follows: TGTGCCAGCAGCCGGAGGTACGACGTGCGCAATGAGCAGTTCTTC. This codes for CASSRRYDVRNEQFF.

The V gene is TRBV14, the J gene TRBJ1-2; possibly TRBD1 for D (6 bases). The CDR3 has 17 amino acids. CDR1 SGHDN and CDR2 FVKESK come from the germline V gene. The V and J ends lost 4 bases and 6 bases respectively, with 24 bases between them. This CDR3 is CASSRLANQQGRNGYTF. CDR3 nucleotide sequence: TGTGCCAGCAGCCGCTTAGCAAACCAACAGGGTCGCAATGGCTACACCTTC.

This clone was seen a few times. This sequence joins TRBV9 and TRBJ2-7; 7 positions agree with TRBD1. The ends lost 2 bases at V and 3 bases at J; junction bases unmatched: 8. From germline, CDR1 is SGDLS and CDR2 YYNGEE. The CDR3 length is 15 residues. The CDR3 region has the DNA TGTGCCAGCAGCGTGGGCGGACAGGACGGCTACGAGCAGTACTTC. The encoded protein is CASSVGGQDGYEQYF.

The chain recombines TRBV10-3 with TRBJ2-7, with 10 bases matching TRBD2. Losses at the gene ends were 10 bases for V and 2 bases for J; bases not matched to a gene: 8. There are 14 residues in the CDR3. The germline gives CDR1 ENHRY, CDR2 SYGVKD. Here the CDR3 reads CATSSGSLTYEQYF. The CDR3 DNA follows: TGTGCCACCTCTAGCGGGAGCCTCACCTACGAGCAGTACTTC.

V usage is TRBV15 and J usage is TRBJ1-1; D is uncertain. This CDR3 has 12 amino acids. V lost 6 bases, J lost 2 bases, and 7 bases lay in between. Germline assignment: CDR1 LNHNV and CDR2 YYDKDF (reference sequence). The CDR3 bases are TGTGCCACCAGACATACTAACACTGAAGCTTTCTTT. Translation: CATRHTNTEAFF.

This chain links TRBV29-1 with TRBJ2-1; 9 bases match TRBD2. Germline V gene sequence: CDR1 SQVTM, CDR2 ANQGSEA. The length of the CDR3 is 14 residues. V was pared by 3 bases and J by 9 bases, with 9 bases of the junction left unmatched. CDR3 residues: CSVEGTSKLGEQFF. The CDR3 DNA follows: TGCAGCGTTGAGGGGACTAGCAAGCTCGGTGAGCAGTTCTTC.

A single count supports this clone. Other DNA sequences from this sample encode an identical CDR3 as well. The chain's CDR3 is CASSLGLGNTIYF. In DNA, the CDR3 is TGTGCCAGCAGCCTAGGGTTGGGAAACACCATATATTTT. V gene TRBV7-2 combines with J gene TRBJ1-3; D remains unclear. Trimming stripped 5 bases from V and 4 bases from J, with 9 bases between. Germline loops: CDR1 SGHTA, CDR2 FQGNSA. The CDR3 covers 13 residues.

The chain is built from TRBV29-1 and TRBJ2-7; tentative D call: TRBD2 (5 bases). This CDR3 comprises 13 residues. V was pared by 5 bases and J by 4 bases, with 15 bases between. Germline loops: CDR1 SQVTM, CDR2 ANQGSEA. In nucleotides, the CDR3 is TGCAGCGTTATGCAGGCGGGTCCATACGAGCAGTACTTC. Protein sequence: CSVMQAGPYEQYF.

A few counts support this clone. The chain carries TRBV15 and TRBJ2-3, with a tentative D call TRBD1 (6 bases). The CDR3 runs to 16 residues. V lost 3 bases and J lost 0, with 13 bases in between. The germline gives CDR1 LNHNV, CDR2 YYDKDF (reference sequence). The CDR3 is CATSRTGTQSTDTQYF. The DNA for the CDR3 is TGTGCCACCAGCAGGACCGGGACACAAAGCACAGATACGCAGTATTTT.

The chain links TRBV5-6 to TRBJ1-2; D possibly corresponds to TRBD1 (5 bases). The germline V and J ends were trimmed by 6 bases and 0 bases, with 18 bases remaining between them. CDR1 and CDR2 from the germline V gene are SGHDT and YYEEEE. The CDR3 covers 16 residues. The CDR3 loop is CASTLPPGVANYGYTF. The DNA for the CDR3 is TGTGCCAGCACCCTCCCCCCGGGGGTAGCTAACTATGGCTACACCTTC.

This clone turned up a few times. The chain employs TRBV4-1 and TRBJ2-1; D gene uncertain. CDR1 MGHRA and CDR2 YSYEKL come from the germline V gene. The CDR3 is made up of 14 amino acids. V was pared by 1 base and J by 5 bases, with 9 bases between. The CDR3 DNA reads as TGCGCCAGCAGCCAAGGACACGGAAACAATGAGCAGTTCTTC. Encoded protein: CASSQGHGNNEQFF.

The gene calls are TRBV10-3 and TRBJ2-1; tentatively, D is TRBD1 (5 bases). V was shortened by 6 bases and J by 10 bases, with 10 bases between the two germline ends. Germline V lookup: CDR1 ENHRY, CDR2 SYGVKD. This CDR3 is built from 11 residues. The CDR3 coding sequence is TGTGCCATCAGGGGGCTTGGGGAGCAGTTCTTC. Translating gives CAIRGLGEQFF.

V and J are TRBV29-1 and TRBJ2-2; 7 nucleotides match TRBD1. Germline V gives CDR1 SQVTM, CDR2 ANQGSEA. J was trimmed by 8 bases and V by 6 bases; bases with no gene match: 6. The CDR3 is 12 amino acids. DNA of the CDR3: TGCAGCGTGAACAGGGGTACAGGGGAGCTGTTTTTT. Translated: CSVNRGTGELFF.

The chain recombines TRBV28 with TRBJ1-2, with TRBD1 identical over 8 bases. V shed 8 bases and J 7 bases; nucleotides not matched to a gene: 3. CDR1 is MDHEN and CDR2 is SYDVKM in the germline V gene. CDR3 length equals 11 residues. CDR3 nucleotides: TGTGCCAGCGAAACAGGGGGTGGCTACACCTTC. Protein sequence: CASETGGGYTF.

The chain recombines TRBV5-8 with TRBJ1-6, with 7 bases matching TRBD1. The ends lost 0 bases at V and 9 bases at J; junction bases unmatched: 6. The CDR3 runs 15 residues. In germline, CDR1 is SGHTS, CDR2 YDEGEE. The CDR3 here is CASSLEGASGSPLHF. DNA of the CDR3: TGTGCCAGCAGCTTGGAGGGGGCGTCAGGTTCACCCCTCCACTTT.

DNA for the CDR3: TGTGCCAGCTCACCAACGGGAAAAACCAGAAGCGCAAAAGAGACCCAGTACTTC. Amino acid sequence: CASSPTGKTRSAKETQYF. The rearrangement joins TRBV18 to TRBJ2-5; TRBD2 is a possible D gene (5 bases). The CDR3 has 18 residues. Germline loops: CDR1 KGHSH, CDR2 LQKENI. The V end lost 2 bases, the J end lost 3 bases, and 22 bases lay between the germline ends.

This clone was detected only a few times. The chain employs TRBV5-4 and TRBJ2-7, with 10 bases fitting TRBD1. Germline trimming cut 1 base from V and 3 bases from J; bases unmatched to any gene: 4. The CDR3 consists of 15 residues. From germline, CDR1 is SGHNT and CDR2 YYREEE (reference sequence). The CDR3 loop reads CASSLSGQGNYEQYF. CDR3 DNA sequence: TGTGCCAGCAGCTTGTCGGGACAGGGGAACTACGAGCAGTACTTC.

V is TRBV5-1 and J is TRBJ2-3; weak D call: TRBD1 (6 bases). Deletions cut 7 bases from V and 1 base from J, with 13 bases between. Germline-derived CDR1 and CDR2 are SGHRS and YFSETQ. This CDR3 is 14 amino acids long. Written as DNA, the CDR3 is TGCGCCAGCGGGCGAGGGGGAGGCACAGATACGCAGTATTTT. Its protein is CASGRGGGTDTQYF.

The chain employs TRBV5-6 and TRBJ1-3; D is uncertain. The CDR3 runs to 16 residues. The germline V and J ends were trimmed by 6 bases and 2 bases, with 18 bases remaining between them. From germline, CDR1 is SGHDT and CDR2 YYEEEE. Here the CDR3 DNA reads TGTGCCAGCACCACGGCGGGGTTGGGAACTGGAAACACCATATATTTT. Protein sequence: CASTTAGLGTGNTIYF. Full variable domain (rest looked up from reference TRBV5-6 and TRBJ1-3): DAGVTQSPTHLIKTRGQQVTLRCSPKSGHDTVSWYQQALGQGPQFIFQYYEEEERQRGNFPDRFSGHQFPNYSSELNVNALLLGDSALYLCASTTAGLGTGNTIYFGEGSWLTVV.

Notes on this clone: Distinct nucleotide sequences in the sample also encode this CDR3. This rearrangement joins TRBV5-1 to TRBJ2-2, with no clear D. V gave up 1 base and J gave up 3 bases, with 4 bases separating them. The CDR3 has 13 residues. The V gene's germline CDR1 is SGHRS and CDR2 YFSETQ. The CDR3 spells CASSLQDTGELFF. CDR3 bases: TGCGCCAGCAGCTTGCAGGACACCGGGGAGCTGTTTTTT.

Comment on this clone: Distinct nucleotide sequences in the sample also encode this CDR3. The CDR3 DNA sequence: TGTGCCAGCAGGCGGGCCCTGAACACTGAAGCTTTCTTT. This translates into CASRRALNTEAFF. The chain links TRBV11-1 to TRBJ1-1; unclear D gene. The germline V and J ends were trimmed by 6 bases and 0 bases, with 8 bases remaining between them. Germline values: CDR1 SGHAT, CDR2 FQDESV (reference sequence). This CDR3 is built from 13 residues.

The DNA for the CDR3 is TGCGCCAGCACTAGCGGGAACTCCTACAATGAGCAGTTCTTC. The encoded protein is CASTSGNSYNEQFF. The V call is TRBV5-1, the J call TRBJ2-1, with TRBD2 matching over 9 bases. Germline CDR1 SGHRS, CDR2 YFSETQ. CDR3 length equals 14 residues. With V trimmed by 6 bases and J by 0 bases, 1 base remained unmatched.

The chain has TRBV11-2 and TRBJ2-7; no firm D call. The CDR3 is 13 amino acids. Germline V gene sequence: CDR1 SGHAT, CDR2 FQNNGV. The germline V and J ends were trimmed by 0 bases and 4 bases, with 7 bases remaining between them. As DNA, the CDR3 is TGTGCCAGCAGCTTAGACACTCGATACGAGCAGTACTTC. It translates to CASSLDTRYEQYF.

The gene calls are TRBV18 and TRBJ2-2; 8 bases map to TRBD2. The germline V gene has CDR1 KGHSH and CDR2 LQKENI. V was clipped by 3 bases and J by 7 bases; unmatched bases: 7. The CDR3 runs to 15 residues. The CDR3 loop is CASSPNGLADGELFF. The CDR3 DNA sequence: TGTGCCAGCTCACCGAACGGACTAGCTGACGGGGAGCTGTTTTTT.

A note on this clone: Other DNA sequences within the sample encode an identical CDR3. CDR3 nucleotides: TGCGCCAGCAGCTTGGCAGGGGTAGGCACTGAAGCTTTCTTT. This codes for CASSLAGVGTEAFF. The genes are TRBV5-1 and TRBJ1-1, with a tentative D call TRBD1 (6 bases). Trimming cost V 0 bases and J 4 bases, with 10 bases left between them. The germline V gene has CDR1 SGHRS and CDR2 YFSETQ. The CDR3 spans 14 residues.

The chain is built from TRBV10-2 and TRBJ2-2; maybe TRBD1 (5 bases). The CDR3 covers 15 residues. Trimming took off 7 bases at V and 2 bases at J, with 14 bases between the two ends. Germline assignment: CDR1 WSHSY and CDR2 SAAADI. The CDR3 coding sequence is TGCGCCAGCAATAACCCCGGACAAAACACCGGGGAGCTGTTTTTT. It yields the protein CASNNPGQNTGELFF.

Note on this clone: A far larger clone is off by one base, so a read error is likely. Other DNA sequences in the sample encode the same CDR3. V gene TRBV7-2 combines with J gene TRBJ2-3; 9 nucleotides agree with TRBD2. Germline V lookup: CDR1 SGHTA, CDR2 FQGNSA. Trimming removed 3 bases from V and 3 bases from J; junction bases left unmatched: 1. This CDR3 has 14 residues. For the CDR3, the DNA is TGTGCCAGCAGCTTGACTAGCGGAACAGATACGCAGTATTTT. Translated, it gives CASSLTSGTDTQYF.

The rearrangement links TRBV30 to TRBJ1-2; D remains ambiguous. The CDR3 is 10 residues long. Trimming stripped 4 bases from V and 8 bases from J, with 8 bases between. CDR1 is GTSNPN and CDR2 is SVGIG in the germline V gene (reference sequence). CDR3 region: CAWKKDGYTF. The CDR3 DNA is TGTGCCTGGAAGAAGGACGGCTACACCTTC.

The chain links TRBV2 to TRBJ2-7, with D perhaps TRBD1 (6 bases). The CDR3 totals 13 residues. Trimming left V 7 bases short and J 6 bases short, with 16 bases between. Looked up from germline, CDR1 is SNHLY and CDR2 is FYNNEI. CDR3 nucleotides: TGTGCCAGCACCCGACAGGCCCGGGGCGAGCAGTACTTC. Protein product: CASTRQARGEQYF.

The rearrangement links TRBV15 to TRBJ2-7; D not certain. There are 14 residues in the CDR3. CDR1 is LNHNV, CDR2 YYDKDF, per germline (reference sequence). V lost 1 base and J lost 2, with 9 bases in between. CDR3 coding DNA: TGTGCCACCAGCAGAGCAACAGAGCCCTACGAGCAGTACTTC. Translating gives CATSRATEPYEQYF. The full variable domain, in which reference TRBV15 and TRBJ2-7 provide the parts outside the CDR3, is DAMVIQNPRYQVTQFGKPVTLSCSQTLNHNVMYWYQQKSSQAPKLLFHYYDKDFNNEADTPDNFQSRRPNTSFCFLDIRSPGLGDTAMYLCATSRATEPYEQYFGPGTRLTVT.